A single sample gave rise to the 14 T cell receptor beta chains below, sequenced in a study of blood T cell repertoires in COVID-19. Clones were sequenced by immunoSEQ multiplex PCR, and TCRdb holds only the in-frame ones, with some missing. Counted here are 300,000 to 400,000 clones, about nine tenths occurring once; the ten biggest clones make up about 6.3%. The sequenced material came from peripheral blood. Receptor source: a woman in her 50s with COVID-19, enrolled during active disease.

The chain has TRBV6-6 and TRBJ2-3, with 10 bases fitting TRBD1. The CDR3 extends over 15 amino acids. Germline CDR1 is MNHNY and CDR2 is SVGAGI (reference sequence). Trimming took 2 bases from V and 2 from J; bases not matched to a gene: 1. CDR3 residues: CASSYGTGVTDTQYF. The CDR3 bases are TGTGCCAGCAGTTACGGGACAGGGGTCACAGATACGCAGTATTTT.

This chain joins TRBV19 and TRBJ1-2; no definite D call. This CDR3 comprises 13 residues. The germline V gene encodes CDR1 LNHDA and CDR2 SQIVND (reference sequence). Between the trimmed V and J ends, which lost 7 bases and 5 bases, there was a span of 14 bases. CDR3 in DNA: TGTGCCAGTACGGAACCAAGGAGGTATGGCTACACCTTC. Encoded protein: CASTEPRRYGYTF.

This clone was recorded once. The rearrangement links TRBV7-6 to TRBJ2-4; the match to TRBD1 covers 7 bases. Germline V lookup: CDR1 SGHVS, CDR2 FNYEAQ. The V gene end was trimmed by 8 bases and the J gene end by 4 bases; junction bases not matched to a gene: 11. The CDR3 length is 15 residues. CDR3 bases: TGTGCCAGCTCCCCTAGTCCGGGACAGAAAAACATTCAGTACTTC. Protein sequence: CASSPSPGQKNIQYF. Complete variable domain (other parts from reference TRBV7-6 and TRBJ2-4): GAGVSQSPRYKVTKRGQDVALRCDPISGHVSLYWYRQALGQGPEFLTYFNYEAQQDKSGLPNDRFSAERPEGSISTLTIQRTEQRDSAMYRCASSPSPGQKNIQYFGAGTRLSVL.

The V call is TRBV18, the J call TRBJ1-3; tentative D call: TRBD1 (5 bases). The V gene's germline CDR1 is KGHSH and CDR2 LQKENI. The V end was cut by 2 bases, the J end by 3 bases, with 14 bases between. This CDR3 comprises 16 residues. The CDR3 protein is CASSPGATGVGNTIYF. CDR3 sequence (DNA): TGTGCCAGCTCACCAGGAGCGACGGGGGTTGGAAACACCATATATTTT.

The chain has TRBV5-5 and TRBJ2-5, with D possibly being TRBD1 (5 bases). Trimming stripped 0 bases from V and 5 bases from J, with 8 bases between. This CDR3 is 13 amino acids long. Germline loops: CDR1 SGHKS, CDR2 YYEKEE (reference sequence). The CDR3 nucleotides are TGTGCCAGCAGCTTGGAGGGGTTCGAGACCCAGTACTTC. Translating gives CASSLEGFETQYF.

This sequence joins TRBV27 and TRBJ2-5, with TRBD1 matching 7 bases. Germline lookup yields CDR1 MNHEY and CDR2 SMNVEV (reference sequence). The CDR3 totals 14 residues. V gave up 5 bases and J gave up 3 bases; unmatched junction bases: 6. The CDR3 sequence: CASSPKGQKETQYF. CDR3 coding DNA: TGTGCCAGCAGTCCCAAGGGACAGAAAGAGACCCAGTACTTC.

The chain combines TRBV6-2 or TRBV6-3 with TRBJ1-5; 7 bases fit TRBD1. The CDR3 sequence is 14 residues long. J was trimmed by 8 bases and V by 2 bases; bases with no gene match: 6. Germline CDR1 is MNHEY and CDR2 is SVGEGT. CDR3 protein: CASSYASGGKPQHF. The CDR3 DNA reads as TGTGCCAGCAGTTACGCGTCAGGGGGAAAGCCCCAGCATTTT.

This clone was recorded a few times. The chain uses TRBV11-1 and TRBJ1-2; 8 nucleotides line up with TRBD1. With 6 bases clipped from V and 5 bases from J, the junction kept 5 bases outside the gene matches. The CDR3 consists of 13 residues. Germline V gives CDR1 SGHAT, CDR2 FQDESV (reference sequence). DNA for the CDR3: TGTGCCAGCAGGCCCCAGGGGGCTTATGGCTACACCTTC. This encodes CASRPQGAYGYTF.

The V gene is TRBV27, the J gene TRBJ2-7, with TRBD1 identical over 8 bases. J was trimmed by 6 bases and V by 0 bases; bases with no gene match: 4. The germline CDR1 and CDR2 sequences are MNHEY and SMNVEV (reference sequence). The CDR3 is made up of 14 amino acids. This CDR3 reads CASSLSGQGREQYF. The DNA for the CDR3 is TGTGCCAGCAGTTTATCCGGACAGGGACGCGAGCAGTACTTC.

The chain couples TRBV21-1 to TRBJ1-3. TRBV21-1 is shown as a pseudogene. This CDR3 is 16 amino acids long. This chain's CDR3 is CASSKGGNGSGNTIYF. CDR3 coding DNA: TGTGCCAGCAGCAAAGGAGGGAATGGCTCTGGAAACACCATATATTTT.

As concerns this clone: This same CDR3 is encoded by further DNA sequences in the sample. The chain recombines TRBV7-3 with TRBJ2-3; TRBD2 agrees at 12 bases. V lost 2 bases to trimming and J lost 3 bases; unmatched junction nucleotides: 3. The CDR3 runs to 16 residues. Germline V gives CDR1 SGHTA, CDR2 FQGTGA. CDR3 nucleotide sequence: TGTGCCAGCAGCTTACAGGGGACTAGCGGGACAGATACGCAGTATTTT. Translated, it gives CASSLQGTSGTDTQYF.

This clone was observed a few times. The rearrangement uses TRBV20-1 and TRBJ1-1; TRBD1 agrees at 8 bases. The CDR3 extends over 11 amino acids. V gave up 5 bases and J gave up 6 bases; unmatched junction bases: 2. The germline gives CDR1 DFQATT, CDR2 SNEGSKA (reference sequence). The CDR3 sequence is CSALQGAEAFF. The CDR3 coding sequence is TGCAGTGCTCTACAGGGGGCTGAAGCTTTCTTT.

The sample holds one count of this clone. The rearrangement links TRBV2 to TRBJ1-6; TRBD1 matches at 8 bases. This CDR3 is built from 15 residues. V gave up 7 bases and J gave up 6 bases; unmatched junction bases: 8. CDR1 SNHLY and CDR2 FYNNEI come from the germline V gene. CDR3 loop: CASIPGGSSNSPLHF. The CDR3 DNA reads TGTGCCAGCATCCCAGGGGGCTCTTCTAATTCACCCCTCCACTTT.

The chain uses TRBV28 and TRBJ2-2; 14 bases are shared with TRBD2. The germline CDR1 and CDR2 sequences are MDHEN and SYDVKM. V trimming: 7 bases; J trimming: 6 bases; junction bases outside the gene matches: 7. The CDR3 is made up of 16 amino acids. Written as DNA, the CDR3 is TGTGCCAGCAACCCGACGGGACTAGCGGGAGCCGGGGAGCTGTTTTTT. Its translation is CASNPTGLAGAGELFF. Full variable domain (rest looked up from reference TRBV28 and TRBJ2-2): DVKVTQSSRYLVKRTGEKVFLECVQDMDHENMFWYRQDPGLGLRLIYFSYDVKMKEKGDIPEGYSVSREKKERFSLILESASTNQTSMYLCASNPTGLAGAGELFFGEGSRLTVL.